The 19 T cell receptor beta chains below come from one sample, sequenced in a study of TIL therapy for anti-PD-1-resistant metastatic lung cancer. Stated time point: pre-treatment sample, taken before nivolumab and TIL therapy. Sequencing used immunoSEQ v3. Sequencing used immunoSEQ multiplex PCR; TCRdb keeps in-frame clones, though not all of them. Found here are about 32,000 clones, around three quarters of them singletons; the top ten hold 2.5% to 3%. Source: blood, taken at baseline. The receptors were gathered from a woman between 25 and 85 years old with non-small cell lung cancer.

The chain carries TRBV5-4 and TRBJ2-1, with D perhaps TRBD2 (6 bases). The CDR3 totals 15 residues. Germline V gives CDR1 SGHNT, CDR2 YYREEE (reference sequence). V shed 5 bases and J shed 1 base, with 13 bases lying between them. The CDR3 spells CASRVDSGSYNEQFF. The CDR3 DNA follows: TGTGCCAGCAGGGTAGATAGCGGTTCCTACAATGAGCAGTTCTTC.

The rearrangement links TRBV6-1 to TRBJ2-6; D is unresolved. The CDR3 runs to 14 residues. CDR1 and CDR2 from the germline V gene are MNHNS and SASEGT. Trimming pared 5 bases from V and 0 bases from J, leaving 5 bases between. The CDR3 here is CASSLYSGANVLTF. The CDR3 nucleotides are TGTGCCAGCAGTTTATACTCTGGGGCCAACGTCCTGACTTTC.

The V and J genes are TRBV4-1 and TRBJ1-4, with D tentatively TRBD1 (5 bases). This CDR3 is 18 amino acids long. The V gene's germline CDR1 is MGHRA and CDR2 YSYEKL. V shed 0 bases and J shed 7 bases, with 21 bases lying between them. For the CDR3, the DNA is TGCGCCAGCAGCCAAGATCTAAGCGGGGGACCGGGCGGTGAAAAACTGTTTTTT. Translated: CASSQDLSGGPGGEKLFF.

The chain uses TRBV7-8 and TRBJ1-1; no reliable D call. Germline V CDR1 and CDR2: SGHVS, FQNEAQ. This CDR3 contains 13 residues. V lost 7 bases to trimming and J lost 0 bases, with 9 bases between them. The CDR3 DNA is TGTGCCAGCAATTTGAACATGAACACTGAAGCTTTCTTT. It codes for CASNLNMNTEAFF. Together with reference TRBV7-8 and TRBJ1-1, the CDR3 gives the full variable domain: GAGVSQSPRYKVAKRGQDVALRCDPISGHVSLFWYQQALGQGPEFLTYFQNEAQLDKSGLPSDRFFAERPEGSVSTLKIQRTQQEDSAVYLCASNLNMNTEAFFGQGTRLTVV.

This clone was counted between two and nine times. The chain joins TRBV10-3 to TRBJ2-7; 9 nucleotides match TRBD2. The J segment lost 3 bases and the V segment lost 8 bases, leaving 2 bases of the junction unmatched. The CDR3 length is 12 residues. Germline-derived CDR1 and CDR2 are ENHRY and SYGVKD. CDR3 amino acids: CAIGLASYEQYF. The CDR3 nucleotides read TGTGCCATCGGACTAGCGAGCTACGAGCAGTACTTC.

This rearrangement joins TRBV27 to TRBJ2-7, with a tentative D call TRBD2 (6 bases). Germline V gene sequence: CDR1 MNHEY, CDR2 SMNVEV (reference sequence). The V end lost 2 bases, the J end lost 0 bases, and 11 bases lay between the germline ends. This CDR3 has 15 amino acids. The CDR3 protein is CASSLRRDPSYEQYF. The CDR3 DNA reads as TGTGCCAGCAGTTTAAGGCGGGACCCCTCCTACGAGCAGTACTTC.

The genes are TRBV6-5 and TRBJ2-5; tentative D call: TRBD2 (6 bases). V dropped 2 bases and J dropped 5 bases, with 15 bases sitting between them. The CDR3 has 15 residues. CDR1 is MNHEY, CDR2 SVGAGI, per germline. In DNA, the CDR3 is TGTGCCAGCAGTTACGGAGTCGGGAGTAAGGAGACCCAGTACTTC. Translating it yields CASSYGVGSKETQYF.

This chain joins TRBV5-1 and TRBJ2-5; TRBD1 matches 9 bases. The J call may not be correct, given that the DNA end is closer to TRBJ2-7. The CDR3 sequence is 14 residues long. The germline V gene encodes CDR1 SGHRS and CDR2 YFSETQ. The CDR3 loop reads CASSLAGTGREQYF. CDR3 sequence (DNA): TGCGCCAGCAGCTTGGCCGGGACAGGGCGCGAGCAGTACTTC.

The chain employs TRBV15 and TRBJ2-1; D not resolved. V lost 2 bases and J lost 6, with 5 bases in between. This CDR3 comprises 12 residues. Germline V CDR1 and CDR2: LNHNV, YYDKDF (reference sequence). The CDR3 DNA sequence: TGTGCCACCAGCAGAAGGTTCAATGAGCAGTTCTTC. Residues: CATSRRFNEQFF.

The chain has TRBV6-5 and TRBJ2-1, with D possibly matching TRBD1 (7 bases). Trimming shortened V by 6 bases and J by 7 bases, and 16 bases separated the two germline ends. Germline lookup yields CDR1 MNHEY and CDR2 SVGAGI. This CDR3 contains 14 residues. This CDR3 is CASSQTGTSNEQFF. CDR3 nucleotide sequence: TGTGCCAGCAGCCAGACAGGGACTTCGAATGAGCAGTTCTTC.

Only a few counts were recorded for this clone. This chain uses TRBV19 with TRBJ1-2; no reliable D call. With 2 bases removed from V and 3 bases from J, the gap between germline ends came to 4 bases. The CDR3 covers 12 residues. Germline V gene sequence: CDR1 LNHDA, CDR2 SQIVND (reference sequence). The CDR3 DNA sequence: TGTGCCAGTAGTATACTGCACTATGGCTACACCTTC. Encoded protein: CASSILHYGYTF.

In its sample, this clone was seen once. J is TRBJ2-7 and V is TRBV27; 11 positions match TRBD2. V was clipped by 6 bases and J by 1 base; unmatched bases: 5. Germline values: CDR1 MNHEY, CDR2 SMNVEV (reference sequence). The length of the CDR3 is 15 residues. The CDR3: CASRLTSGTSYEQYF. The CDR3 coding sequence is TGTGCCAGCAGGTTGACTAGCGGGACTTCCTACGAGCAGTACTTC.

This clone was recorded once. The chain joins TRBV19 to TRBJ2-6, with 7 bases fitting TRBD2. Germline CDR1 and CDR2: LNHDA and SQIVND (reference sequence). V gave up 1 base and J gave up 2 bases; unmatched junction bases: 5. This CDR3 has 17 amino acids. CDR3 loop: CASSIVSGGTGANVLTF. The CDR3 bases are TGTGCCAGTAGTATAGTTTCCGGGGGGACTGGGGCCAACGTCCTGACTTTC.

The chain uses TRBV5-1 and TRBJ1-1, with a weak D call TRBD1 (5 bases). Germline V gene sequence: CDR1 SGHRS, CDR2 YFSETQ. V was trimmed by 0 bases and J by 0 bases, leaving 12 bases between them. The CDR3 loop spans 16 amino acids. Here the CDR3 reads CASSLDSGLMNTEAFF. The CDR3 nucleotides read TGCGCCAGCAGCTTGGACTCGGGGCTGATGAACACTGAAGCTTTCTTT.

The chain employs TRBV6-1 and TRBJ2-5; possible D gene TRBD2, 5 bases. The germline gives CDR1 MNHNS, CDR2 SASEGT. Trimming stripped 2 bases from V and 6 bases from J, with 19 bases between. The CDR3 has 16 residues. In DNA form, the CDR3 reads TGTGCCAGCAGTGAAATGGGGTTCGGCGGGCTGAAGACCCAGTACTTC. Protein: CASSEMGFGGLKTQYF.

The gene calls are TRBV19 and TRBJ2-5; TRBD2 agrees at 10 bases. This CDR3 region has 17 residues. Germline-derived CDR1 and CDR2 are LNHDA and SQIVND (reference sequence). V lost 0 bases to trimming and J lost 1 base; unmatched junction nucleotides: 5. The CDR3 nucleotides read TGTGCCAGTAGTATAGATCTATCTAGCGGGGGCCAAGAGACCCAGTACTTC. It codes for CASSIDLSSGGQETQYF.

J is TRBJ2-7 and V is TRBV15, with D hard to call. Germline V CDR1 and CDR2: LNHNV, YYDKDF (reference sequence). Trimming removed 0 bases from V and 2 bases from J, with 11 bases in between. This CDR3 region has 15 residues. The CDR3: CATSRDVVSPYEQYF. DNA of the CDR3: TGTGCCACCAGCAGAGATGTTGTTTCCCCCTACGAGCAGTACTTC.

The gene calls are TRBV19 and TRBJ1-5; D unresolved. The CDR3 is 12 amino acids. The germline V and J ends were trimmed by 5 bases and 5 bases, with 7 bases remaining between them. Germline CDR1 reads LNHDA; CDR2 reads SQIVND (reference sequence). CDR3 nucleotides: TGTGCCAGTAGTCCCCTATATCAGCCCCAGCATTTT. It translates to CASSPLYQPQHF.

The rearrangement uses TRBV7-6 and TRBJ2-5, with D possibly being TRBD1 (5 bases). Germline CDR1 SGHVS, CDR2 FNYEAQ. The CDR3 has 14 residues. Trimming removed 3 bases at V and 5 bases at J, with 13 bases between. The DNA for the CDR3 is TGTGCCAGCAGCTTTGGGGCTATTGGGGAGACCCAGTACTTC. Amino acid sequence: CASSFGAIGETQYF.